The clone carrying this T cell receptor beta chain was counted only a few times. No antigen is known for it. Sample-barcoded 5' priming and a J-beta primer mix drove a second PCR of 7 to 11 cycles. Every cDNA was tagged by a template-switch adaptor with 12 random nucleotides. TCRdb recomputed calls from the 5' RACE reads with MiXCR, one row per CDR3 protein. Found here are more than 1,000,000 distinct CDR3 sequences, 20% to 25% of them singletons; the top ten hold approximately 0.7%. Germline V CDR1 and CDR2: DFQATT, SNEGSKA (reference sequence). V shed 2 bases and J shed 6 bases, with 15 bases lying between them. The CDR3 length is 14 residues. The sample belongs to a study of blood T cells in healthy people across ages. Study findings and constraints: It was held that the diversity estimates obtained from one million T cells were underestimates.

Separately, the same data were catalogued under a study of T cells of mothers and their children. From that report: Study donors consisted of a few healthy Caucasian mothers and their six children.

This sequence was found in a girl aged 2 to 9 in good health. Sequenced: blood. The chain is built from TRBV20-1 and TRBJ2-3, with D maybe TRBD2 (6 bases). The CDR3 sequence: CSARPGEPTDTQYF. The CDR3 DNA reads TGCAGTGCTAGACCGGGAGAACCGACGGATACGCAGTATTTT.